Listed below are T cell receptor beta chains from one sample, sequenced in a study of blood T cells in healthy people across ages. MiXCR, run by TCRdb on the 5' RACE reads, gives a single entry per CDR3 protein. The sample records about 840,000 distinct CDR3 sequences, 29% being singletons. This sample was shared with a second study, whose subject was T cells of mothers and their children.

Sequencing was carried out using blood. The source of these receptors is a woman aged 40 to 49 in good health. Both conserved end residues are part of each CDR3. A D gene is named only where the DNA matches it firmly. Size is omitted from some rows. Given values are once, few, many or a class for expanded clones.

D	V	size	J	CDR3	DNA
-	TRBV6-7	few	TRBJ2-5	CASSYSGRKETQYF	TGTGCCAGCAGTTACTCGGGCAGGAAAGAGACCCAGTACTTC
-	TRBV14	-	TRBJ1-1	CASSQDKTGTTEAFF	TGTGCCAGCAGCCAAGATAAAACAGGCACCACTGAAGCTTTCTTT
-	TRBV12-3/TRBV12-4	few	TRBJ2-3	CASSPASASPDTQYF	TGTGCCAGCAGTCCCGCCAGTGCGAGTCCAGATACGCAGTATTTT
-	TRBV19	-	TRBJ2-4	CASSFKDRRSLAKNIQYF	TGTGCCAGTAGTTTCAAAGACCGACGGAGCCTAGCCAAAAACATTCAGTACTTC
-	TRBV5-1	few	TRBJ1-1	CASSLRAQINTEAFF	TGCGCCAGCAGCTTGAGGGCACAGATTAACACTGAAGCTTTCTTT
-	TRBV12-3/TRBV12-4	many	TRBJ2-7	CASKVDLSYEQYF	TGTGCCAGCAAGGTCGACCTTTCCTACGAGCAGTACTTC
-	TRBV2	few	TRBJ1-2	CASSEGLRRNYGYTF	TGTGCCAGCAGTGAAGGTTTGCGTCGGAACTATGGCTACACCTTC
TRBD1	TRBV12-3/TRBV12-4	-	TRBJ1-5	CASSLQQGRRNQPQHF	TGTGCCAGCAGCCTTCAACAGGGGAGACGCAATCAGCCCCAGCATTTT
TRBD2	TRBV20-1	-	TRBJ2-2	CSARDGGGRTGELFF	TGCAGTGCTAGGGACGGGGGGGGCCGCACCGGGGAGCTGTTTTTT
-	TRBV20-1	few	TRBJ1-3	CSASTPGNTIYF	TGCAGTGCCTCTACTCCCGGAAACACCATATATTTT
-	TRBV6-5	few	TRBJ2-3	CAVQGLDTQYF	TGTGCCGTTCAGGGGTTGGATACGCAGTATTTT
TRBD1	TRBV4-1	few	TRBJ1-4	CASSQVWTGMNEKLFF	TGCGCCAGCAGCCAAGTCTGGACAGGAATGAATGAAAAACTGTTTTTT
-	TRBV2	few	TRBJ2-5	CASSEDARETQYF	TGTGCCAGCAGTGAGGACGCCCGGGAGACCCAGTACTTC
-	TRBV5-1	many	TRBJ1-1	CASSLFEGNTEAFF	TGCGCCAGCAGCTTATTCGAAGGGAACACTGAAGCTTTCTTT
-	TRBV24-1	few	TRBJ1-2	CATSPGTSQPGYGYTF	TGTGCCACCAGCCCAGGAACCTCCCAACCTGGGTATGGCTACACCTTC
-	TRBV28	-	TRBJ2-7	CASSLNRGNSSYEQYF	TGTGCCAGCAGTTTAAACCGGGGAAACAGCTCCTACGAGCAGTACTTC
-	TRBV27	-	TRBJ2-7	CASRLPRRGEQYF	TGTGCCAGCAGGTTGCCCCGACGGGGCGAGCAGTACTTC
TRBD1	TRBV13	many	TRBJ2-7	CASSKGDSPNEQYF	TGTGCCAGCAGCAAAGGGGACAGCCCCAACGAGCAGTACTTC
-	TRBV9	-	TRBJ2-3	CASSVSSTDTQYF	TGTGCCAGCAGCGTGTCTAGCACAGATACGCAGTATTTT
TRBD1	TRBV25-1	-	TRBJ1-5	CASSVTGVNQPQHF	TGTGCCAGCAGTGTGACAGGGGTTAATCAGCCCCAGCATTTT
TRBD1	TRBV20-1	many	TRBJ2-7	CSAPDRRPYEQYF	TGCAGTGCCCCGGACAGGCGCCCCTACGAGCAGTACTTC
TRBD1	TRBV7-2	-	TRBJ1-4	CASRPTGGNEKLFF	TGTGCCAGCAGACCTACAGGGGGCAATGAAAAACTGTTTTTT
TRBD2	TRBV6-1	-	TRBJ2-4	CASSELPRSGGAKNIQYF	TGTGCCAGCAGCGAACTCCCGCGTAGCGGGGGGGCCAAAAACATTCAGTACTTC
TRBD1	TRBV7-2	-	TRBJ2-5	CASSGQGRGQETQYF	TGTGCCAGCAGCGGACAGGGTAGGGGACAAGAGACCCAGTACTTC
TRBD1	TRBV3-1	-	TRBJ1-2	CASSQGRQGIYGYTF	TGTGCCAGCAGCCAAGGAAGACAGGGGATTTATGGCTACACCTTC
TRBD2	TRBV28	-	TRBJ2-3	CASALAGTNPPRTDTQYF	TGTGCCAGCGCGCTAGCGGGGACCAATCCACCTCGCACAGATACGCAGTATTTT
-	TRBV28	-	TRBJ1-1	CASRFGVMVTPAFF	TGTGCCAGCAGGTTTGGTGTAATGGTCACACCCGCTTTCTTT
-	TRBV19	-	TRBJ1-1	CASSTARNTEAFF	TGTGCCAGTAGTACCGCAAGGAACACTGAAGCTTTCTTT
TRBD2	TRBV28	many	TRBJ2-1	CATKGTSGDNEQFF	TGTGCCACTAAAGGGACTAGCGGCGACAATGAGCAGTTCTTC
TRBD2	TRBV4-1	many	TRBJ2-3	CASSQGPSGERTDTQYF	TGCGCCAGCAGCCAAGGCCCGAGCGGGGAACGCACAGATACGCAGTATTTT
-	TRBV27	many	TRBJ1-2	CASSLSRRDGYTF	TGTGCCAGCAGTTTATCCAGGAGGGATGGCTACACCTTC
-	TRBV20-1	few	TRBJ1-5	CSAMSQGLQPQHF	TGCAGTGCTATGTCGCAGGGTCTACAGCCCCAGCATTTT
-	TRBV7-3	few	TRBJ2-1	CASSQGNYNEQFF	TGTGCCAGCAGCCAAGGGAATTACAATGAGCAGTTCTTC
-	TRBV19	many	TRBJ2-7	CASSRSGSYEQYF	TGTGCCAGCAGTCGTTCAGGGTCCTACGAGCAGTACTTC
TRBD1	TRBV28	once	TRBJ1-5	CASRQDRGNQPQHF	TGTGCCAGCAGGCAGGACAGGGGGAATCAGCCCCAGCATTTT
TRBD1	TRBV11-2	few	TRBJ2-1	CASSSSGTGANNEQFF	TGTGCCAGCAGCTCCTCCGGGACAGGGGCCAACAATGAGCAGTTCTTC
-	TRBV29-1	few	TRBJ1-1	CSGVRLRGEAEAFF	TGCAGCGGCGTACGACTTAGGGGGGAGGCTGAAGCTTTCTTT
-	TRBV12-3/TRBV12-4	-	TRBJ1-5	CASSSTQTGSNQPQHF	TGTGCCAGCAGTTCGACCCAAACCGGTAGCAATCAGCCCCAGCATTTT
TRBD2	TRBV3-1	-	TRBJ2-3	CASSHFPGVGLATDTQYF	TGTGCCAGCAGCCACTTCCCCGGCGTGGGACTAGCTACAGATACGCAGTATTTT
-	TRBV28	many	TRBJ1-2	CASVSPFRGNYGYTF	TGTGCCAGCGTATCACCGTTCAGGGGAAACTATGGCTACACCTTC
TRBD2	TRBV20-1	many	TRBJ2-5	CSAEGATSGVQETQYF	TGCAGTGCTGAAGGGGCGACTAGCGGGGTTCAAGAGACCCAGTACTTC
-	TRBV5-4	-	TRBJ1-1	CASSRPGAGPMNTDAFF	TGTGCCAGCAGCCGCCCCGGGGCAGGCCCCATGAACACTGATGCTTTCTTT
TRBD1	TRBV11-1	few	TRBJ2-7	CASRHSGQGYEQYF	TGTGCCAGCAGACATTCGGGACAGGGGTACGAGCAGTACTTC